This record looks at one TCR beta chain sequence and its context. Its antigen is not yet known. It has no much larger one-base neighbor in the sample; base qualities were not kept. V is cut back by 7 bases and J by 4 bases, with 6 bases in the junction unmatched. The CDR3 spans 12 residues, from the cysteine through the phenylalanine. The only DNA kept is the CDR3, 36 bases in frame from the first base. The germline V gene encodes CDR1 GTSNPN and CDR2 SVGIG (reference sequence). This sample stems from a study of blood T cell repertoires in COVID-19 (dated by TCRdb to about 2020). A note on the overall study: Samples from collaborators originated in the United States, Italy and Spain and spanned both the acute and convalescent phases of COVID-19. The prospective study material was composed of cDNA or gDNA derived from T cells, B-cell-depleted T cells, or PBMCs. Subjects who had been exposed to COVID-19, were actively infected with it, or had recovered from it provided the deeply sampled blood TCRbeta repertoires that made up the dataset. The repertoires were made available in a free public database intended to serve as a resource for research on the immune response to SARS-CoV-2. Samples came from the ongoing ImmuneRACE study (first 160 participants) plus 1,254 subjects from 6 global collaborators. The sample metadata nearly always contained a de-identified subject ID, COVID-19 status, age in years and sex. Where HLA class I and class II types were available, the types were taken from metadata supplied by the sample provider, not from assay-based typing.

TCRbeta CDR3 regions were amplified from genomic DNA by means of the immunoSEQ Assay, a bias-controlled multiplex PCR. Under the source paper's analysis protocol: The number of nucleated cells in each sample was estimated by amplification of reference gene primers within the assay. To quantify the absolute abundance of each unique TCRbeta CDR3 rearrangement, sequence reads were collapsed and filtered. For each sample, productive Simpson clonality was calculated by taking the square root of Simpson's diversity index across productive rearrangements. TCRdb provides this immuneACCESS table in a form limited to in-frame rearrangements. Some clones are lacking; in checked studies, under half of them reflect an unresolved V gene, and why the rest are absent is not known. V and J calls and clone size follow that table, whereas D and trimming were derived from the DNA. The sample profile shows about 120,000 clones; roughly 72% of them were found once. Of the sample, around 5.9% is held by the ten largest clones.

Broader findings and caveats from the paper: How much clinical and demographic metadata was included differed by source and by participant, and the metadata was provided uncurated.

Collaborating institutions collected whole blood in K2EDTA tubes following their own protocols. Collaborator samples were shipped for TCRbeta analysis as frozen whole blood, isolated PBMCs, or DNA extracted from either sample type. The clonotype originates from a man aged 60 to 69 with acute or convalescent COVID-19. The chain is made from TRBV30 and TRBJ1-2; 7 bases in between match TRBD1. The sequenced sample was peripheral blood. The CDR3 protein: CALNRGGYGYTF. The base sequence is TGTGCCTTAAACAGGGGAGGCTATGGCTACACCTTC.